What follows are 10 T cell receptor beta chains derived from one specimen sequenced in a study of cytomegalovirus exposure and HLA in healthy donors. This PCR relied on a set of 60 Vbeta primers and 13 Jbeta primers. The protocol was immunoSEQ multiplex PCR, while the TCRdb copy is restricted to in-frame clones and leaves out a portion. This sample has approximately 160,000 clones, with about 80% found just once. Source material: PBMCs. The origin of the receptors is a man aged 40-50 years in good health and CMV-seronegative.

This chain connects TRBV10-1 to TRBJ2-7, with 12 bases aligning to TRBD2. Per germline, CDR1 WNHNN and CDR2 SYGVQD (reference sequence). This CDR3 has 15 amino acids. J gave up 4 bases and V 0 bases, and 1 base lay outside the gene matches. CDR3 bases: TGCGCCAGCAGTGAGTCGACTAGCGGGAGTTACGAGCAGTACTTC. It is translated as CASSESTSGSYEQYF.

The CDR3 reads CASGRGERLNEQFF. In DNA form, the CDR3 reads TGTGCCAGCGGCCGGGGGGAGCGTCTCAATGAGCAGTTCTTC. The chain uses TRBV5-6 and TRBJ2-1; 7 bases match TRBD2. The CDR3 sequence is 14 residues long. The trim removed 7 bases at V and 6 bases at J, leaving 10 bases unmatched. CDR1 and CDR2 from the germline V gene are SGHDT and YYEEEE.

This clone has just one count. J is TRBJ2-3 and V is TRBV4-1, with D tentatively TRBD2 (6 bases). CDR3 length: 18 residues. The germline CDR1 and CDR2 sequences are MGHRA and YSYEKL. V was shortened by 1 base and J by 5 bases, with 22 bases between the two germline ends. The CDR3 spells CASSQGPPRREIVDTQYF. The CDR3 region has the DNA TGCGCCAGCAGCCAAGGTCCCCCTCGGCGGGAAATTGTAGATACGCAGTATTTT.

This clone occurred a few times. The rearrangement uses TRBV5-1 and TRBJ2-3; no firm D call. Germline V lookup: CDR1 SGHRS, CDR2 YFSETQ. The CDR3 runs 14 residues. Trimming took 1 base from V and 1 from J, leaving 7 bases between them. CDR3: CASSLLSGTDTQYF. The CDR3 coding sequence is TGCGCCAGCAGCTTGTTGTCGGGCACAGATACGCAGTATTTT.

The V call is TRBV5-1, the J call TRBJ2-1; 10 bases are a match to TRBD2. CDR1 and CDR2 (germline): SGHRS, YFSETQ. The CDR3 consists of 15 residues. Trimming at V came to 0 bases and at J to 3 bases, leaving 0 bases not matched to a gene. CDR3 in amino acids: CASSLASGSYNEQFF. The CDR3 nucleotides are TGCGCCAGCAGCTTGGCTAGCGGGAGCTACAATGAGCAGTTCTTC.

This rearrangement joins TRBV29-1 to TRBJ2-1, with a weak D call TRBD1 (5 bases). V lost 0 bases to trimming and J lost 1 base, with 13 bases between them. The CDR3 spans 16 residues. Germline CDR1 reads SQVTM; CDR2 reads ANQGSEA. This chain's CDR3 is CSVEDPTGESYNEQFF. Written as DNA, the CDR3 is TGCAGCGTTGAAGACCCAACAGGTGAATCCTACAATGAGCAGTTCTTC.

This chain links TRBV19 with TRBJ1-1, with D perhaps TRBD1 (6 bases). CDR3 length: 14 residues. Trimming stripped 9 bases from V and 2 bases from J, with 16 bases between. Germline CDR1 and CDR2: LNHDA and SQIVND (reference sequence). The CDR3 sequence is CASHAQGFNTEAFF. The CDR3 coding sequence is TGTGCCAGCCACGCCCAGGGGTTTAACACTGAAGCTTTCTTT.

V usage is TRBV4-2 and J usage is TRBJ1-2; D gene unclear. CDR1 LGHNA and CDR2 YNFKEQ come from the germline V gene. Trimming shortened V by 0 bases and J by 4 bases, and 3 bases separated the two germline ends. CDR3 length: 12 amino acids. The CDR3 sequence: CASSQDSYGYTF. As DNA, the CDR3 is TGTGCCAGCAGCCAAGACAGCTATGGCTACACCTTC.

The chain employs TRBV9 and TRBJ1-2; 12 bases match TRBD1. Germline V CDR1 and CDR2: SGDLS, YYNGEE. There are 14 residues in the CDR3. The J segment lost 6 bases and the V segment lost 4 bases, leaving 4 bases of the junction unmatched. The CDR3 DNA reads as TGTGCCAGCAGCAGGGACAGGGGGCGCGATGGCTACACCTTC. It encodes CASSRDRGRDGYTF.

The chain has TRBV13 and TRBJ2-1, with TRBD1 matching over 7 bases. CDR1 PRHDT and CDR2 FYEKMQ come from the germline V gene (reference sequence). The V segment lost 0 bases and the J segment 1 base; nucleotides outside the gene matches: 6. The CDR3 extends over 17 amino acids. CDR3 protein: CASSLGHRGASYNEQFF. The CDR3 DNA reads as TGTGCCAGCAGCTTAGGCCACAGGGGAGCGTCCTACAATGAGCAGTTCTTC.